This T cell receptor beta chain was sequenced in a study of high-grade serous ovarian cancer treatment subgroups listed by TCRdb under 2021. For the study in its entirety: A mean of roughly 14,000 reads and thousands of unique TCR beta rearrangements per sample was generated by sequencing. Under a laparoscopic triage algorithm, patients with high-grade serous ovarian cancer were grouped by complete gross resection or by neoadjuvant chemotherapy response, and the study profiled the TCR beta repertoires of these patients. Of the approximately 30 patients in the cohort, about 10 had no residual disease after primary surgery (R0), about 10 were excellent NACT responders, and about 10 were poor NACT responders. Each patient contributed one primary tumor and two metastatic tumor samples, giving some 90 samples in total. General study outcomes and caveats: Spatial information was not captured by bulk tumor TCR sequencing, so insight into HGSC tumor complexity and diversity was limited. TCR clonal relatedness correlated positively with neoantigen level and, by trend, with copy number variation and mutation load from whole-genome sequencing. Tumors from the same patient had repertoire similarity ranging from roughly 0.1 to 0.8, while tumors from different patients showed almost no similarity. The TCR repertoire analyses centered on CDR3, and CDR1 and CDR2 were not analyzed.

Tumor samples were collected prior to definitive surgery or chemotherapy. Genomic DNA was extracted by the MD Anderson Biospecimen Extraction Resource, and TCR sequencing was done by the MD Anderson Cancer Genomics Laboratory. This clone was recorded once. The target of this receptor is not known. Nothing much larger sits one base from this clone, and base qualities are not available. The 90 tumor samples were subjected to high-throughput TCR profiling using ImmunoSEQ. The paper's processing steps were these. Richness (unique productive sequences), clonality, evenness and relatedness were included as repertoire diversity metrics, and similarity between samples was assessed with the Bhattacharyya coefficient. In a sensitivity analysis, TCRs with fewer than two reads were excluded, and consistent conclusions were obtained. This is the immuneACCESS table as TCRdb keeps it, with only in-frame sequences that have V and J called. A part of the clones is gone; compared with another copy, unresolved V genes explain less than half, and the rest is unexplained. V and J calls and clone size are copied from that table; D and trimming were computed from the DNA. Across this sample there are some 8,000 clones, with more than 75% seen only once. Under 8% of the sample belongs to the ten largest clones.

The material sequenced was tumor tissue. The sequence derives from a human donor with high-grade serous ovarian cancer.

The nucleotides read TGCGCCAGCAGTCGGGAGGGGCGGGGATTAGATACGCAGTATTTT. Translated, this gives CASSREGRGLDTQYF. The V and J genes are TRBV5-1 and TRBJ2-3; 8 bases in the middle match TRBD2. CDR1 and CDR2 are read off the germline V gene as SGHRS and YFSETQ. V trim: 5 bases; J trim: 5 bases; unmatched bases: 10. From the cysteine through the phenylalanine, the CDR3 covers 15 amino acids. The only DNA kept is the CDR3, 45 bases in frame from the first base.